The 21 T cell receptor beta chains below were found in one sample sequenced in a study of post-analysis software for immune sequencing data. These TCRs' antigens remain unknown. TCR beta cDNA libraries had unique molecular identifiers. TCRdb ran MiXCR on the PCR reads and lists one entry per CDR3 protein. The profile covers roughly 700,000 distinct CDR3 sequences, with 25% to 30% appearing a single time and around 0.56% taken by the ten largest. Overall study findings and caveats: There were about 5 TRBV segments more frequent in patients than controls, and TRBV5-6, TRBV5-1 and TRBV20-1 were among them.

Sequencing was performed on blood. These receptors were collected from a girl aged 5-17 years with multiple sclerosis.

The gene calls are TRBV4-3 and TRBJ1-2; D remains ambiguous. This CDR3 is 14 amino acids long. The V and J ends lost 0 bases and 8 bases respectively, with 13 bases between them. Germline CDR1 and CDR2: LGHNA and YSLEER. The CDR3 region is CASSQDRLALGYTF. The DNA for the CDR3 is TGCGCCAGCAGCCAAGACAGACTTGCCCTCGGCTACACCTTC.

The J gene is TRBJ2-3, the V gene TRBV3-1; D not certain. Germline CDR1 reads LGHDT; CDR2 reads YNNKEL (reference sequence). V lost 5 bases and J lost 5, with 8 bases in between. The CDR3 is 12 amino acids. The CDR3 nucleotides are TGTGCCAGCAGCTTCGACATAGATACGCAGTATTTT. Protein: CASSFDIDTQYF.

CDR3 DNA sequence: TGTGCCACCAGCAGAGTAGGGGGACAGGGTCGGTATGAGCAGTTCTTC. It yields the protein CATSRVGGQGRYEQFF. The chain has TRBV15 and TRBJ2-1; 9 bases match TRBD1. The length of the CDR3 is 16 residues. Germline V CDR1 and CDR2: LNHNV, YYDKDF (reference sequence). With 1 base clipped from V and 8 bases from J, the junction kept 9 bases outside the gene matches.

This clonotype has more than one count but fewer than ten. This rearrangement joins TRBV29-1 to TRBJ2-4, with 13 bases aligning to TRBD2. The CDR3 covers 13 residues. The V and J ends lost 7 bases and 8 bases, in that order; junction bases with no gene match: 5. Germline values: CDR1 SQVTM, CDR2 ANQGSEA. This CDR3 reads CSGRLAGGDIQYF. In nucleotides, the CDR3 is TGCAGCGGTAGACTAGCGGGAGGTGACATTCAGTACTTC.

The genes are TRBV20-1 and TRBJ2-1; perhaps D is TRBD1 or TRBD2 (5 bases each). CDR3 length equals 15 residues. Trimming stripped 6 bases from V and 14 bases from J, with 29 bases between. Germline CDR1 DFQATT, CDR2 SNEGSKA (reference sequence). The CDR3 nucleotides are TGCAGTGCGGTTCCTACCCTACTAGGGGCTGGGGAAGAGTTCTTC. Protein product: CSAVPTLLGAGEEFF.

A few counts support this clonotype. This chain links TRBV20-1 with TRBJ2-1, with TRBD2 matching over 8 bases. CDR3 length equals 14 residues. J lost 6 bases, V lost 5 bases, and 9 bases had no gene match. Looked up from germline, CDR1 is DFQATT and CDR2 is SNEGSKA (reference sequence). The CDR3 sequence: CSARPAGVANEQFF. The CDR3, as DNA: TGCAGTGCTCGCCCAGCGGGAGTGGCCAATGAGCAGTTCTTC.

CDR3 bases: TGTGCCACCAGCAGCATGCGACTAGCGGGAGTCGCCGGGGAGCTGTTTTTT. Translating it yields CATSSMRLAGVAGELFF. V usage is TRBV15 and J usage is TRBJ2-2; 12 bases are shared with TRBD2. Trimming removed 3 bases from V and 6 bases from J; junction bases left unmatched: 8. Looked up from germline, CDR1 is LNHNV and CDR2 is YYDKDF (reference sequence). This CDR3 spans 17 amino acids.

This clonotype was counted a few times. The rearrangement uses TRBV6-6 and TRBJ2-5; 9 bases are a match to TRBD1. J was trimmed by 4 bases and V by 6 bases; bases with no gene match: 12. The CDR3 length is 16 residues. Germline values: CDR1 MNHNY, CDR2 SVGAGI (reference sequence). The CDR3 is CASRSQGADRGETQYF. The CDR3 region has the DNA TGTGCCAGCAGATCACAGGGGGCGGACCGGGGAGAGACCCAGTACTTC.

This clonotype has only a few counts. This sequence joins TRBV9 and TRBJ2-5, with D possibly matching TRBD2 (6 bases). V was clipped by 0 bases and J by 2 bases, with 17 bases between them. CDR3 length equals 17 residues. Germline V lookup: CDR1 SGDLS, CDR2 YYNGEE. The CDR3 DNA is TGTGCCAGCAGCGTAGGCCTCCGGGGGAGCTTACAAGAGACCCAGTACTTC. It yields the protein CASSVGLRGSLQETQYF.

The table lists this clonotype with a few counts. The rearrangement uses TRBV7-9 and TRBJ2-4; 8 nucleotides agree with TRBD1. CDR1 is SEHNR, CDR2 FQNEAQ, per germline (reference sequence). Unmatched junction bases numbered 5, after V lost 4 bases and J lost 0 bases. CDR3 length equals 16 residues. This CDR3 is CASSSRQGLAKNIQYF. In DNA form, the CDR3 reads TGTGCCAGCAGCTCCCGACAGGGGCTAGCCAAAAACATTCAGTACTTC.

This clonotype appeared a few times. The chain joins TRBV4-1 to TRBJ1-6, with D possibly TRBD1 on 5 matching bases. The V gene lost 2 bases and the J gene lost 0 bases, with 14 bases spanning the gap. The CDR3 contains 18 residues. The germline V gene encodes CDR1 MGHRA and CDR2 YSYEKL. Here the CDR3 reads CASSQYTGISSYNSPLHF. The CDR3 DNA sequence: TGCGCCAGCAGCCAATATACAGGCATTAGCTCCTATAATTCACCCCTCCACTTT.

The rearrangement links TRBV6-5 to TRBJ1-1; 7 nucleotides agree with TRBD1. CDR3 length equals 14 residues. Germline V CDR1 and CDR2: MNHEY, SVGAGI. The trim removed 5 bases at V and 1 base at J, leaving 4 bases unmatched. The chain's CDR3 is CASSRDRENTEAFF. In DNA, the CDR3 is TGTGCCAGCAGTCGCGACAGGGAGAACACTGAAGCTTTCTTT.

This clonotype was counted only a few times. A junction end diverges from the germline sequence, so it may reflect a read error. The chain uses TRBV20-1 and TRBJ1-4, with unresolved D. CDR1 DFQATT and CDR2 SNEGSKA come from the germline V gene (reference sequence). The CDR3 length is 12 residues. CDR3 coding DNA: TGCAGGGCAGAAACAACTAATGAAAAACGGTTTTTT. It specifies CRAETTNEKRFF.

In DNA form, the CDR3 reads TGTGCCAGCAGAGCCGCAGGGGGCTGGAGCACTGAAGCTTTCTTT. Translation: CASRAAGGWSTEAFF. The genes are TRBV6-1 and TRBJ1-1, with 8 bases aligning to TRBD1. The CDR3 spans 15 residues. Losses at the gene ends were 6 bases for V and 4 bases for J; bases not matched to a gene: 10. Per the germline V gene, CDR1 is MNHNS and CDR2 is SASEGT.

This clonotype has only a few counts. The chain couples TRBV20-1 to TRBJ2-3; tentatively, D is TRBD1 or TRBD2 (5 bases each). With 3 bases removed from V and 4 bases from J, the gap between germline ends came to 11 bases. CDR1 and CDR2 (germline): DFQATT, SNEGSKA (reference sequence). There are 13 residues in the CDR3. CDR3 region: CSARGVHSDTQYF. The DNA of the CDR3 is TGCAGTGCTAGGGGGGTTCATTCAGATACGCAGTATTTT.

This clonotype was seen once. The DNA for the CDR3 is TGCAGCGTTGGCCGGGGGGGGGCGAACACTGAAGCTTTCTTT. It translates to CSVGRGGANTEAFF. The chain employs TRBV29-1 and TRBJ1-1; possibly TRBD1 for D (6 bases). V lost 4 bases, J lost 1 base, and 13 bases lay in between. Germline V gene data show CDR1 as SQVTM and CDR2 as ANQGSEA. The CDR3 loop spans 14 amino acids.

V gene TRBV20-1 combines with J gene TRBJ2-5; D unresolved. The DNA matches TRBJ2-4 better at its end, which makes the J call doubtful. This CDR3 is 13 amino acids long. From germline, CDR1 is DFQATT and CDR2 SNEGSKA (reference sequence). CDR3: CSATQPIENIQYF. As DNA, the CDR3 is TGCAGTGCTACCCAACCCATAGAAAACATTCAGTACTTC.

The table lists this clonotype with a few counts. The chain links TRBV28 to TRBJ2-7, with TRBD2 identical over 11 bases. The CDR3 contains 15 residues. The junction had 7 bases not matched to a gene; V was cut back by 6 bases and J by 3 bases. Germline CDR1 and CDR2: MDHEN and SYDVKM. Here the CDR3 reads CASRITGTSGYEQYF. In DNA form, the CDR3 reads TGTGCCAGCAGGATAACCGGGACTAGCGGCTACGAGCAGTACTTC.

The chain uses TRBV20-1 and TRBJ1-5, with TRBD1 as a possible D gene (6 bases). The germline V gene encodes CDR1 DFQATT and CDR2 SNEGSKA (reference sequence). V dropped 1 base and J dropped 0 bases, with 16 bases sitting between them. The CDR3 has 17 residues. The CDR3 reads CSARGTANYYSNQPQHF. CDR3 sequence (DNA): TGCAGTGCTAGAGGGACAGCGAACTACTATAGCAATCAGCCCCAGCATTTT.

For the CDR3, the DNA is TGCGCCAGCAGCTTGGCCAGCGGGACCTCCCTCGAGCAGTACTTC. Amino acids: CASSLASGTSLEQYF. The chain is built from TRBV5-1 and TRBJ2-7, with 7 nucleotides matching TRBD2. The CDR3 has 15 amino acids. J was trimmed by 6 bases and V by 0 bases; bases with no gene match: 9. The V gene's germline CDR1 is SGHRS and CDR2 YFSETQ.

V is TRBV28 and J is TRBJ2-5; D uncertain. V lost 11 bases, J lost 5 bases, and 12 bases lay in between. Germline CDR1 reads MDHEN; CDR2 reads SYDVKM. The length of the CDR3 is 11 residues. The CDR3 spells CAGTSRETQYF. CDR3 DNA: TGTGCCGGCACGTCGAGGGAGACCCAGTACTTC.